A selection of T cell receptor beta chains follows, all from one sample in a study of OX40 agonist ivuxolimab in advanced cancers. The assay was immunoSEQ multiplex PCR, and TCRdb's table has in-frame clones only and misses some. The sample records 75,000 to 100,000 clones, roughly 84% being singletons. Sequencing used CD4+ or CD8+ T cells sorted from blood, obtained in a trial of the OX40 agonist ivuxolimab. Every receptor here comes from an adult with an advanced solid tumor such as melanoma, head and neck, liver or kidney cancer. CDR3s leave out the opening cysteine and the closing phenylalanine or tryptophan.

v_gene	j_gene	CDR3aa
TRBV5-1	TRBJ1-1	ASSKGQGETEAF
TRBV6-5	TRBJ1-6	ASSYRDSPLH
TRBV19	TRBJ2-3	ASSLKAGTTDTQY
TRBV19	TRBJ1-2	ASTEDTYYGYT
TRBV28	TRBJ2-1	ASRTPPYNEQF
TRBV7-3	TRBJ2-1	ASSPNGREQF
TRBV5-1	TRBJ2-6	ASSSSSGANVLT
TRBV5-4	TRBJ2-1	ASSFGGDEQF
TRBV7-9	TRBJ2-5	ASSTLLADLQETQY
TRBV25-1	TRBJ1-1	ASSGMTVALNTEAF
TRBV5-1	TRBJ1-1	ASSLERTLNTEAF
TRBV5-1	TRBJ1-6	ASSVSGTTYNSPLH
TRBV7-6	TRBJ2-3	ASSLTWTRRASTDTQY
TRBV11-2	TRBJ1-5	ASSKTESQPQH
TRBV7-2	TRBJ2-5	ASSRTSGGFETQY
TRBV18	TRBJ1-1	ASSPPGQPANTEAF
TRBV9	TRBJ2-7	ASSVGTVYEQY
TRBV9	TRBJ2-3	ASSPSPAGGATDTQY
TRBV21-1	TRBJ2-5	ASSPRDRREETQY
TRBV5-6	TRBJ1-1	ASSLVWAGGTEAF
TRBV6-5	TRBJ2-3	ASRGSLPFNTQY
TRBV6-5	TRBJ1-1	ASSATGKNTEAF